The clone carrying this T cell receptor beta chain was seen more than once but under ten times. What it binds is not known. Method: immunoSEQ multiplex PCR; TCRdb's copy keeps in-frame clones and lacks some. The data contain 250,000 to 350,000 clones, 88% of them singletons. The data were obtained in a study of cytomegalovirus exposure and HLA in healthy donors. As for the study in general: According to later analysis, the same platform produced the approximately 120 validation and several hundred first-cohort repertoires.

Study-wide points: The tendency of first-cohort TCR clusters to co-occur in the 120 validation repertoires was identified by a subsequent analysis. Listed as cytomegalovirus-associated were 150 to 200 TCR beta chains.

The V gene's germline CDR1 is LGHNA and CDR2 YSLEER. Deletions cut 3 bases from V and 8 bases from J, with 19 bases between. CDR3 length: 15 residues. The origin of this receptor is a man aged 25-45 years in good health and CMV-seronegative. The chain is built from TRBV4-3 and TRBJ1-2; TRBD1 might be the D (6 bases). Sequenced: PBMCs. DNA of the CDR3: TGCGCCAGCAGCCACCCGGACAGACCCAACGACGGCTACACCTTC. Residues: CASSHPDRPNDGYTF.